These T cell receptor beta chains were read from a single sample in a study of cytomegalovirus exposure and HLA in healthy donors. TCRdb's copy holds only in-frame clones and misses some; the assay was immunoSEQ multiplex PCR. This sample has some 150,000 clones, with about 80% found just once. The sample comprised PBMCs. The receptors here all came from a middle-aged man in good health and CMV-seropositive. Each CDR3 is given with its conserved first and last residue. Each record gives: D gene, clone size, J gene, V gene, CDR3 protein, CDR3 DNA. A D gene is named only where the DNA matches it firmly. Some rows have no size entry. The others give once, few or many, or a class for an expanded clone.

>NA|NA|TRBJ2-7|TRBV7-8
CASSLFRTASYEQYF
TGTGCCAGCAGCTTATTTCGGACAGCCTCCTACGAGCAGTACTTC
>NA|NA|TRBJ1-1|TRBV5-5
CASSLANRATEAFF
TGTGCCAGCAGCTTGGCTAACAGGGCCACTGAAGCTTTCTTT
>TRBD2|NA|TRBJ2-7|TRBV9
CASSVESSGEGEQYF
TGTGCCAGCAGCGTAGAGAGTAGCGGGGAGGGTGAGCAGTACTTC
>NA|NA|TRBJ1-2|TRBV2
CASSEITVYGYTF
TGTGCCAGCAGTGAAATAACGGTCTATGGCTACACCTTC
>NA|few|TRBJ2-7|TRBV30
CAWSSPSYEQYF
TGTGCCTGGAGCTCTCCCTCCTACGAGCAGTACTTC
>TRBD1|NA|TRBJ1-2|TRBV28
CASSSPGTGGAYGYTF
TGTGCCAGCAGTTCCCCGGGGACAGGGGGCGCTTATGGCTACACCTTC
>NA|NA|TRBJ1-3|TRBV18
CASSPPVVDTIYF
TGTGCCAGCTCACCACCGGTTGTAGACACCATATATTTT
>NA|once|TRBJ1-1|TRBV9
CASSVSRGGTEAFF
TGTGCCAGCAGCGTCTCCCGGGGAGGCACTGAAGCTTTCTTT
>TRBD2|NA|TRBJ2-3|TRBV9
CASSVWDSGGGTDTQYF
TGTGCCAGCAGCGTTTGGGATAGCGGGGGGGGCACAGATACGCAGTATTTT
>NA|NA|TRBJ1-2|TRBV27
CASSFPGNYGYTF
TGTGCCAGCAGTTTCCCAGGAAACTATGGCTACACCTTC
>TRBD1|NA|TRBJ2-1|TRBV29-1
CSVVPGQGNYNEQFF
TGCAGCGTCGTCCCAGGACAGGGGAACTACAATGAGCAGTTCTTC
>NA|once|TRBJ2-1|TRBV6-5
CASSYSNRVHEQFF
TGTGCCAGCAGTTACTCGAATCGGGTTCATGAGCAGTTCTTC
>NA|NA|TRBJ1-1|TRBV19
CASSTSYTEAFF
TGTGCCAGTAGTACATCATACACGGAAGCTTTCTTT
>TRBD1|few|TRBJ1-1|TRBV5-1
CASSRQGADTEAFF
TGCGCCAGCAGCAGACAGGGGGCCGACACTGAAGCTTTCTTT
>TRBD1|NA|TRBJ2-7|TRBV5-4
CASSLAGTGRDYEQYF
TGTGCCAGCAGCTTGGCCGGGACAGGGAGGGATTACGAGCAGTACTTC
>NA|NA|TRBJ2-3|TRBV14
CASSRPEVGPRRDTQYF
TGTGCCAGCAGCCGGCCCGAGGTGGGGCCGCGGAGAGATACGCAGTATTTT
>NA|NA|TRBJ1-3|TRBV14
CASSQVGNTIYF
TGTGCCAGCAGCCAAGTAGGAAACACCATATATTTT
>NA|NA|TRBJ1-4|TRBV9
CASSRRGANEKLFF
TGTGCCAGCAGCAGACGGGGGGCTAATGAAAAACTGTTTTTT
>TRBD1|once|TRBJ2-2|TRBV11-2
CASSHTSGTGGYTGELFF
TGTGCCAGCAGCCACACCTCCGGGACAGGGGGTTACACCGGGGAGCTGTTTTTT
>TRBD1|NA|TRBJ1-6|TRBV7-8
CASSLVLGGQSSYNSPLHF
TGTGCCAGCAGCTTAGTTTTAGGGGGACAGAGCTCCTATAATTCACCCCTCCACTTT
>NA|NA|TRBJ1-5|TRBV2
CASTRRDQPQHF
TGTGCCAGCACACGGAGGGATCAGCCCCAGCATTTT
>TRBD2|NA|TRBJ2-1|TRBV5-1
CASSFTGTSGSNNVNEQFF
TGCGCCAGCAGCTTCACCGGGACTAGCGGGAGCAACAACGTCAATGAGCAGTTCTTC
>NA|once|TRBJ1-3|TRBV9
CASSTPGASGNTIYF
TGTGCCAGCAGCACCCCTGGGGCCTCTGGAAACACCATATATTTT
>TRBD1|NA|TRBJ1-2|TRBV2
CASSEYQGAPNYGYTF
TGTGCCAGCAGTGAATACCAGGGGGCCCCCAACTATGGCTACACCTTC
>NA|NA|TRBJ2-3|TRBV29-1
CSVEGASADTQYF
TGCAGCGTTGAGGGGGCAAGCGCAGATACGCAGTATTTT
>NA|NA|TRBJ1-5|TRBV4-1
CASSLVNRFNQPQHF
TGCGCCAGCAGCCTAGTCAACAGATTCAATCAGCCCCAGCATTTT
>NA|NA|TRBJ1-2|TRBV7-9
CASSLATGTQGGYTF
TGTGCCAGCAGCTTAGCGACCGGGACCCAGGGGGGCTACACCTTC
>TRBD2|NA|TRBJ2-2|TRBV7-6
CASTMTSGTTGELFF
TGTGCCAGCACCATGACTAGCGGGACGACCGGGGAGCTGTTTTTT
>NA|few|TRBJ2-7|TRBV5-6
CASSLVVVLDEQYF
TGTGCCAGCAGCTTGGTCGTGGTACTCGACGAGCAGTACTTC
>TRBD2|few|TRBJ2-1|TRBV5-8
CASSLWLAGDGLEQFF
TGTGCCAGCAGCTTGTGGCTAGCGGGAGACGGTCTTGAGCAGTTCTTC
>NA|once|TRBJ2-7|TRBV14
CASSHRLVGEQYF
TGTGCCAGCAGCCACCGACTAGTGGGCGAGCAGTACTTC
>NA|NA|TRBJ1-5|TRBV6-1
CASGREQPQHF
TGTGCCAGTGGCAGGGAACAGCCCCAGCATTTT
>TRBD1|NA|TRBJ1-5|TRBV19
CASSILTGGWGTGDQPQHF
TGTGCCAGTAGTATCTTGACAGGGGGCTGGGGTACGGGCGATCAGCCCCAGCATTTT
>NA|few|TRBJ2-7|TRBV7-8
CASKLGQAYEQYF
TGTGCCAGCAAGTTGGGGCAGGCCTACGAGCAGTACTTC
>NA|NA|TRBJ1-1|TRBV11-3
CASSRLGAWTLPDTEAFF
TGTGCCAGCAGCAGATTAGGAGCTTGGACTCTCCCAGACACTGAAGCTTTCTTT
>TRBD2|few|TRBJ2-1|TRBV2
CASSERGTSGRGSRNEQFF
TGTGCCAGCAGTGAAAGGGGGACTAGCGGGAGAGGCAGTCGGAATGAGCAGTTCTTC
>NA|NA|TRBJ2-7|TRBV28
CASSLYRGASPEQYF
TGTGCCAGCAGTTTATATCGGGGGGCGTCCCCCGAGCAGTACTTC
>NA|NA|TRBJ2-5|TRBV27
CASSYRGQETQYF
TGTGCCAGCAGCTACCGGGGCCAAGAGACCCAGTACTTC
>TRBD1|NA|TRBJ2-1|TRBV9
CASNQGASPYNEQFF
TGTGCCAGCAACCAGGGGGCCTCCCCATACAATGAGCAGTTCTTC
>TRBD1|once|TRBJ2-1|TRBV7-8
CASSSQDRGSYNEQFF
TGTGCCAGCAGCTCCCAGGACAGGGGGTCCTACAATGAGCAGTTCTTC
>TRBD2|few|TRBJ2-1|TRBV4-3
CASSQERSGGMDEQFF
TGCGCCAGCAGCCAAGAACGAAGCGGGGGTATGGATGAGCAGTTCTTC
>TRBD2|NA|TRBJ2-7|TRBV27
CASSLRAGVGSYEQYF
TGTGCCAGCAGTTTACGAGCGGGAGTAGGCTCCTACGAGCAGTACTTC
>NA|NA|TRBJ1-3|TRBV5-4
CASSSPGDLSGNTIYF
TGTGCCAGCAGCTCTCCAGGGGACCTCTCTGGAAACACCATATATTTT
>NA|NA|TRBJ1-1|TRBV29-1
CSVVRGSEAFF
TGCAGCGTTGTGCGGGGGAGTGAAGCTTTCTTT
>NA|NA|TRBJ2-2|TRBV27
CASSLIRGMKGGELFF
TGTGCCAGCAGTTTAATTCGGGGGATGAAGGGCGGGGAGCTGTTTTTT
>TRBD1|NA|TRBJ1-1|TRBV5-1
CASSWTGTGVSAEAFF
TGCGCCAGCAGCTGGACCGGGACAGGAGTGAGCGCTGAAGCTTTCTTT
>TRBD1|NA|TRBJ1-1|TRBV10-3
CAISESSGGGRTEAFF
TGTGCCATCAGTGAGTCCTCAGGGGGCGGGCGCACTGAAGCTTTCTTT
>TRBD2|NA|TRBJ2-5|TRBV5-1
CASKPSGRNQETQYF
TGCGCCAGCAAGCCTAGCGGGCGCAACCAAGAGACCCAGTACTTC
>NA|NA|TRBJ1-2|TRBV15
CATSRDPRVDYGYTF
TGTGCCACCAGCAGAGATCCGAGGGTTGACTATGGCTACACCTTC
>NA|once|TRBJ2-7|TRBV4-1
CASSQETMAEQYF
TGCGCCAGCAGCCAAGAAACAATGGCCGAGCAGTACTTC
>NA|few|TRBJ1-6|TRBV4-3
CASSQGPYNSPLHF
TGCGCCAGCAGCCAAGGGCCGTATAATTCACCCCTCCACTTT
>TRBD1|NA|TRBJ2-1|TRBV27
CASSFPRTGQNEQFF
TGTGCCAGCAGTTTTCCTAGGACAGGGCAAAATGAGCAGTTCTTC